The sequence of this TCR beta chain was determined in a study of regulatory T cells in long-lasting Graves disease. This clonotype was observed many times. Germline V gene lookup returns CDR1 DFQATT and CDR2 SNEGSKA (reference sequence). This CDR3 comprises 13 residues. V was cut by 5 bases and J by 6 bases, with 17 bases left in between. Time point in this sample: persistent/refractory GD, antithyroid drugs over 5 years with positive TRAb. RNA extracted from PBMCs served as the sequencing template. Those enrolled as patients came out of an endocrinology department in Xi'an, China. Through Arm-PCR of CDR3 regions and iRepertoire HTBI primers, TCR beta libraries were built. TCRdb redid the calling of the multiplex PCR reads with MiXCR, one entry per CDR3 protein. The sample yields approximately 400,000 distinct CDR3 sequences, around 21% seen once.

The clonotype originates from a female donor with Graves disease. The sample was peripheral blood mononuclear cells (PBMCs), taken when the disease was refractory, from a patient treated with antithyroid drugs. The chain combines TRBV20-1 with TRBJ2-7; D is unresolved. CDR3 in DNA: TGCAGTGCTGTATTCAGGCGGCATGCCGAGCAGTACTTC. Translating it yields CSAVFRRHAEQYF.